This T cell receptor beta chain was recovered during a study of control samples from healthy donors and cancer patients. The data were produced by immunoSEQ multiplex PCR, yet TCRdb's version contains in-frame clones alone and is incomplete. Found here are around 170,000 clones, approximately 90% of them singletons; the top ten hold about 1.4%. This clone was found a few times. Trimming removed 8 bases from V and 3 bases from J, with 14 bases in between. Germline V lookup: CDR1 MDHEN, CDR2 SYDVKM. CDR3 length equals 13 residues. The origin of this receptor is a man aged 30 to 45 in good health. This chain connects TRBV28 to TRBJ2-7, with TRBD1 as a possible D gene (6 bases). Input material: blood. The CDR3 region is CASQQGPIYEQYF. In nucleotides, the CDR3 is TGTGCCAGCCAACAGGGACCCATCTACGAGCAGTACTTC.